The present T cell receptor beta chain was sequenced within a study of blood T cell repertoires in COVID-19. Study context: The study drew acute and convalescent COVID-19 samples from the United States, Italy and Spain.

In the original analysis: Reference gene primers were amplified, and this amplification served to estimate nucleated cell counts. Here immunoSEQ multiplex PCR was the method, and the copy in TCRdb shows in-frame clones only, minus some. V, J and clone size derive from that table, while D and trimming were established from the DNA sequence. The sample lists 300,000 to 400,000 clones, 91% occurring once. This TCR derives from a woman in her late teens or twenties who had recovered from COVID-19. Sequencing input: peripheral blood.

The CDR3: CASSKQGGNTEAFF. The DNA of the CDR3 is TGTGCCAGCAGCAAACAGGGTGGGAACACTGAAGCTTTCTTT. V is TRBV11-3 and J is TRBJ1-1, with D perhaps TRBD1 (6 bases). V was cut by 5 bases and J by 1 base, with 11 bases left in between. From germline, CDR1 is SGHNT and CDR2 YENEEA. CDR3 length: 14 amino acids.